This T cell receptor beta chain appears in the sequencing data of a study of Graves' ophthalmopathy and Graves' hyperthyroidism. The CDR3 contains 15 residues. Germline CDR1 SNHLY, CDR2 FYNNEI. The V end was cut by 8 bases, the J end by 0 bases, with 13 bases between. Amplification of TCR beta CDR3 regions used RNA transcripts. After a first-round RT-PCR with HTBI primers, a second-round multiplex PCR was run. Via MiXCR, TCRdb re-called the multiplex PCR reads, giving one row per CDR3 protein. In the table there are approximately 700,000 distinct CDR3 sequences, 35% to 50% of which are singletons. This clonotype was recorded at least ten times.

Specimen: peripheral blood. The TCR originated in an adult man with Graves' ophthalmopathy. The V gene is TRBV2, the J gene TRBJ2-2; TRBD2 might be the D (5 bases). The CDR3 coding sequence is TGTGCCAGCCGCCCCCGGGGTTCGAACACCGGGGAGCTGTTTTTT. Amino acids: CASRPRGSNTGELFF.